The T cell receptor beta chain under discussion was sequenced for a study of neurological immune-mediated disorders. In germline, CDR1 is SGHTA, CDR2 FQGNSA. V was pared by 3 bases and J by 7 bases, with 10 bases between. The CDR3 consists of 13 residues. Unsorted libraries were prepared from 2 million PBMCs that had been stored at -80 C. Overall study findings and caveats: The highest TCR clonal expansion occurred in HTLV-1-associated myelopathy; multiple sclerosis fell below healthy controls. Phylogenetic grouping assigned the repertoires of 18 of 34 multiple sclerosis patients to a single related-CDR3 cluster, representing a possible signature.

This clonotype showed up many times. Antigen specificity is unknown. The cDNA was synthesized by means of template-switch 5'RACE, which was carried out with 10-nucleotide random UMIs. TCRdb independently ran MiXCR on the 5' RACE reads; one entry per CDR3 protein. The data hold just over 50,000 distinct CDR3 sequences, with approximately 3.3% observed a single time. The source is a middle-aged man with multiple sclerosis. Material for sequencing was PBMCs. The chain uses TRBV7-2 and TRBJ2-1, with D hard to call. This CDR3 is CASSFPKANEQFF. CDR3 bases: TGTGCCAGCAGCTTCCCAAAGGCGAATGAGCAGTTCTTC. Using reference TRBV7-2 and TRBJ2-1 for the parts outside the CDR3, the full variable domain is GAGVSQSPSNKVTEKGKDVELRCDPISGHTALYWYRQSLGQGLEFLIYFQGNSAPDKSGLPSDRFSAERTGGSVSTLTIQRTQQEDSAVYLCASSFPKANEQFFGPGTRLTVL.